The entry below describes one T cell receptor beta chain. The antigen is not known. Assay: immunoSEQ multiplex PCR; the TCRdb copy retains only in-frame clones and omits some. The repertoire has roughly 120,000 clones, 85% to 90% of them found once; the top ten carry more than 6.5%. This record belongs to a study of T cell responses to AZD1222 COVID-19 vaccine. The overall study: Second doses at about 4 or about 12 weeks were pooled. Study-wide results and limits: Repertoires were collected only later (after the peak T cell response had occurred). Most donors were white British and more were female, and clonal diversity was possibly underestimated. Unmutated regions of variants are reportedly targeted by nearly half of spike-specific TCRs.

The ends were cut back, 1 base at V and 5 bases at J, with 11 bases in the middle. The CDR3 contains 13 residues. Germline V CDR1 and CDR2: GTSNPN, SVGIG (reference sequence). Source: peripheral blood, taken on day 0 of AZD1222 vaccination. The V call is TRBV30, the J call TRBJ1-1; D possibly corresponds to TRBD1 (5 bases). The clonotype comes from an adult in good health. The CDR3 sequence: CAWSGGSRTEAFF. As DNA, the CDR3 is TGTGCCTGGAGTGGGGGGTCGAGGACTGAAGCTTTCTTT.